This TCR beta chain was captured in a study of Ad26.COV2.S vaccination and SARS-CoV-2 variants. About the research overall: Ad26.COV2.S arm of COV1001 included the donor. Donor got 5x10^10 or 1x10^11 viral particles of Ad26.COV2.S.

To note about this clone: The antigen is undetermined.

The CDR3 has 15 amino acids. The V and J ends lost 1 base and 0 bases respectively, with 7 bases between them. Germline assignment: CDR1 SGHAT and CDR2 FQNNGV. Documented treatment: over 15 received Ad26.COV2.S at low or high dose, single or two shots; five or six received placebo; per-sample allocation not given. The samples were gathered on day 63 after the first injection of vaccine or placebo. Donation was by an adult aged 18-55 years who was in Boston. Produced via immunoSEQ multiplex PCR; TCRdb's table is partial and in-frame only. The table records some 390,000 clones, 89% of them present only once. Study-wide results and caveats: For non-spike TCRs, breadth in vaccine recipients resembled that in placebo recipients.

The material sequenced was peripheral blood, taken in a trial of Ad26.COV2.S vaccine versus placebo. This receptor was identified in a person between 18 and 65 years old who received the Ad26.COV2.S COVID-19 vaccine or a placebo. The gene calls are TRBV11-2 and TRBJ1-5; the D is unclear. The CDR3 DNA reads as TGTGCCAGCAGCTTAGGGTATTTTAGCAATCAGCCCCAGCATTTT. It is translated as CASSLGYFSNQPQHF.